The source of this TCR beta chain is a study of T cells in Graves' hyperthyroidism and ophthalmopathy. Study conclusions and caveats: Ophthalmopathy, as predicted by the model, came a median approximately 5.9 months after the prediction.

TCR beta CDR3 sequences were amplified from RNA transcripts. Carried out on the TCR CDR3, a first-round RT-PCR used the HTBI primer set. One entry per CDR3 protein results from TCRdb running MiXCR on the multiplex PCR reads. The sample holds roughly 400,000 distinct CDR3 sequences, roughly 25% seen once. Germline V CDR1 and CDR2: SGHRS, YFSETQ. V lost 8 bases and J lost 5; bases outside the gene matches: 7. CDR3 length: 14 amino acids. About 10 ml of fresh peripheral blood supplied the PBMCs. About this clonotype: What it binds is unknown.

Input material: blood. The chain is built from TRBV5-1 and TRBJ1-6; 7 bases map to TRBD1. This clonotype was sampled from a man aged 50-59 years with Graves' hyperthyroidism. Here the CDR3 reads CASSPGQNNSPLHF. The CDR3, as DNA: TGCGCCAGTTCCCCGGGACAGAATAATTCACCCCTCCACTTT.